This T cell receptor (beta chain) was captured in a study of human T cells and chemical hapten exposure. Study overall: Per-sample TCR yield variation was attributed mainly to small pooled library volume differences. General study results and limits: No alteration of TCRs above 1 in 1000 frequency was seen with DPC sensitization.

Time point in this sample: patch test 2, 6 weeks after DPC sensitization. The treatment was: therapeutic diphenylcyclopropenone sensitization with weekly scalp DPC. This clonotype was counted at least ten times. Its specificity is unknown. The trim removed 4 bases at V and 1 base at J, leaving 15 bases unmatched. Germline V gene lookup returns CDR1 SGDLS and CDR2 YYNGEE. The CDR3 has 18 amino acids. TCRdb itself ran the RACE reads through MiXCR, one entry per CDR3 protein. The top ten hold approximately 3.3% of the sample, which has approximately 97,000 distinct CDR3 sequences, about an eighth seen once.

Sequenced material: whole blood, taken in connection with sensitization to the hapten diphenylcyclopropenone (DPC). The chain uses TRBV9 and TRBJ2-3, with 7 bases fitting TRBD1. This TCR was sampled from a woman aged 40-49 years with alopecia areata. Some clones in this sample may be carry-over from other donors' samples. The CDR3 nucleotides are TGTGCCAGCAGCCTAAGCCCGGGACAGACCAGACGCACAGATACGCAGTATTTT. It is translated as CASSLSPGQTRRTDTQYF.